A selection of T cell receptor beta chains follows, all from one sample in a study of control samples from healthy donors and cancer patients. The protocol was immunoSEQ multiplex PCR, while the TCRdb copy is restricted to in-frame clones and leaves out a portion. Seen here are roughly 90,000 clones, approximately 93% observed once, and the top ten hold 1.5%. The material sequenced was blood. Receptors were obtained from a woman aged 25-40 years in good health. The CDR3 runs from the conserved cysteine through the conserved F or W. D genes are given only for firm matches. Expanded clones are given a class, and other clones once, few, many or no size at all.

J gene,V gene,D gene,clone size,CDR3 protein,CDR3 DNA
TRBJ1-6,TRBV6-6,-,-,CASSAQGSSPPHF,TGTGCCAGCAGTGCGCAGGGGTCTTCACCCCCCCACTTT
TRBJ2-5,TRBV9,-,-,CASSVGAEETQYF,TGTGCCAGCAGCGTGGGGGCGGAGGAGACCCAGTACTTC
TRBJ2-2,TRBV4-1,-,-,CASSRLKELFF,TGCGCCAGCAGTCGACTAAAGGAGCTGTTTTTT
TRBJ1-2,TRBV27,TRBD1,-,CASNPGRDRGITNYGYTF,TGTGCCAGCAACCCCGGGCGGGACAGGGGCATAACTAACTATGGCTACACCTTC
TRBJ2-7,TRBV19,-,-,CASSIEGAISYEQYF,TGTGCCAGTAGTATCGAAGGGGCGATATCCTACGAGCAGTACTTC
TRBJ1-2,TRBV15,-,-,CATSKSNYGYTF,TGTGCCACCAGCAAGTCTAACTATGGCTACACCTTC
TRBJ1-1,TRBV6-5,-,-,CASSYGLMNTEAFF,TGTGCCAGCAGTTACGGACTGATGAACACTGAAGCTTTCTTT
TRBJ2-1,TRBV7-9,-,-,CASSPKRWDTTYNEQFF,TGTGCCAGCAGTCCAAAGCGCTGGGACACAACCTACAATGAGCAGTTCTTC
TRBJ1-1,TRBV5-1,-,-,CASKRFMNTEAFF,TGCGCCAGCAAGAGGTTCATGAACACTGAAGCTTTCTTT
TRBJ2-2,TRBV5-1,-,-,CASSLEQGWTGELFF,TGCGCCAGCAGCTTGGAACAGGGTTGGACCGGGGAGCTGTTTTTT
TRBJ2-7,TRBV28,TRBD2,-,CASSSPGRGVYEQYF,TGTGCCAGCAGTTCCCCAGGGAGGGGTGTCTACGAGCAGTACTTC
TRBJ1-5,TRBV6-4,-,-,CASSKDSTNQPQHF,TGTGCCAGCAGTAAGGACAGTACGAATCAGCCCCAGCATTTT
TRBJ2-7,TRBV7-9,-,-,CASSLTGYEQYF,TGTGCCAGCAGTCTTACGGGCTACGAGCAGTACTTC
TRBJ2-6,TRBV30,-,-,CAWSVGGANVLTF,TGTGCCTGGAGTGTTGGCGGGGCCAACGTCCTGACTTTC
TRBJ2-1,TRBV19,-,few,CASSIDRAGTYNEQFF,TGTGCCAGTAGTATAGATCGAGCGGGGACATACAATGAGCAGTTCTTC
TRBJ2-3,TRBV20-1,-,-,CSAEGVDTQYF,TGCAGTGCCGAGGGAGTAGATACGCAGTATTTT
TRBJ1-1,TRBV18,-,once,CASSLTRGGLAFF,TGTGCCAGCTCACTGACCAGGGGAGGGCTGGCTTTCTTT
TRBJ2-6,TRBV13,-,-,CASSLGLLGANVLTF,TGTGCCAGCAGCTTAGGCCTTTTAGGGGCCAACGTCCTGACTTTC
TRBJ1-1,TRBV10-3,TRBD1,-,CAIRRGTGATEAFF,TGTGCCATCAGGCGGGGGACAGGGGCGACTGAAGCTTTCTTT
TRBJ2-5,TRBV5-5,TRBD2,-,CASRPGTSGRSSETQYF,TGTGCCAGCAGACCCGGGACTAGCGGGAGGAGTTCTGAGACCCAGTACTTC
TRBJ1-1,TRBV11-3,-,-,CASTKGGKNTEAFF,TGTGCCAGCACAAAGGGGGGCAAGAACACTGAAGCTTTCTTT
TRBJ1-2,TRBV27,TRBD1,few,CASKQGREPGQGKGYTF,TGTGCCAGCAAGCAGGGCAGGGAACCGGGACAGGGTAAAGGCTACACCTTC
TRBJ1-5,TRBV21-1,-,-,CASSTKGGQGGQPQHF,TGTGCCAGCAGCACAAAGGGCGGACAGGGAGGCCAGCCCCAGCATTTT
TRBJ2-3,TRBV19,-,-,CASRPTAVTSTDTQYF,TGTGCCAGTAGACCGACAGCCGTTACTAGCACAGATACGCAGTATTTT
TRBJ1-1,TRBV11-2,-,once,CASSFNQGNTEAFF,TGTGCCAGCAGCTTTAACCAAGGGAACACTGAAGCTTTCTTT